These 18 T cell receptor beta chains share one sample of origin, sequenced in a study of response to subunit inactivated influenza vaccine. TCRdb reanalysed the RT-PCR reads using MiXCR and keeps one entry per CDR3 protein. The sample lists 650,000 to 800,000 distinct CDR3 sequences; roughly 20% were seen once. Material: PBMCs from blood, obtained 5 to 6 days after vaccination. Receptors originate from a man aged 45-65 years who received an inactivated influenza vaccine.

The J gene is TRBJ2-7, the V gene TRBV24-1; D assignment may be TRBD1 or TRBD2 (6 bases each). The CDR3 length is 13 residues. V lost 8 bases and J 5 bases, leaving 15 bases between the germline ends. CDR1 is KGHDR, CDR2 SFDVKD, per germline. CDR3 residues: CATTRPGAHEQYF. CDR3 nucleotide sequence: TGTGCCACCACCAGGCCGGGGGCCCACGAGCAGTACTTC.

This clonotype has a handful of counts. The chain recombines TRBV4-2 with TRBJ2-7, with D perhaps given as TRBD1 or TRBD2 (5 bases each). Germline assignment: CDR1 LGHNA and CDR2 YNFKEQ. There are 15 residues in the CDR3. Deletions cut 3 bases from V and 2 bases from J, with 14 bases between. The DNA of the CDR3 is TGTGCCAGCAGCCAGCAAAGGGACCCACCCTACGAGCAGTACTTC. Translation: CASSQQRDPPYEQYF.

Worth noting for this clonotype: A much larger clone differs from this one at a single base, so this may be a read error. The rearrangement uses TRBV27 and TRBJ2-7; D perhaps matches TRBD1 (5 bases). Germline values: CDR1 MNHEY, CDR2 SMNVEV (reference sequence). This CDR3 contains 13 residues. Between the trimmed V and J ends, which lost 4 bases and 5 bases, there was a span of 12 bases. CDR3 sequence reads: CASSSLARDEQYF. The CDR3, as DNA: TGTGCCAGCAGTTCACTGGCCAGGGACGAGCAGTACTTC.

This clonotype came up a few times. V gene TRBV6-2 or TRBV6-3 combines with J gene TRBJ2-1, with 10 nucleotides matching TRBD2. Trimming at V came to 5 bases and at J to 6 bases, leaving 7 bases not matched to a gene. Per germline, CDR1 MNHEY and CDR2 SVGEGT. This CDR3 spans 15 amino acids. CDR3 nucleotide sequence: TGTGCCAGCAGTAGCGGGAGGGCCGGAATCAATGAGCAGTTCTTC. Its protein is CASSSGRAGINEQFF.

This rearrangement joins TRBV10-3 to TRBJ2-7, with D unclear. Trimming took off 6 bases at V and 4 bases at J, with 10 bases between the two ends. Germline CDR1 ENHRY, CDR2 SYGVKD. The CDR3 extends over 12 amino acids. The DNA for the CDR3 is TGTGCCATCAGGGGGTACAAGTACGAGCAGTACTTC. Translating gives CAIRGYKYEQYF.

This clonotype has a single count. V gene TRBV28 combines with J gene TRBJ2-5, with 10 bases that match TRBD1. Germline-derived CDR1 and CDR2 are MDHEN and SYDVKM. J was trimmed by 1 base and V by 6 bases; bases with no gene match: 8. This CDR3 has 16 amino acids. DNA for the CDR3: TGTGCCAGCAGAAACCTCCGGACAGGGGGCCAAGAGACCCAGTACTTC. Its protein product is CASRNLRTGGQETQYF.

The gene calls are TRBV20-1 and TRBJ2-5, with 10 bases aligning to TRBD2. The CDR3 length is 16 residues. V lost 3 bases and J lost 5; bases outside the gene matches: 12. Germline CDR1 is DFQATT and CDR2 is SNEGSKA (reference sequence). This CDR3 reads CSARTLAGAKEETQYF. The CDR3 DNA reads TGCAGTGCTAGGACGCTAGCGGGGGCCAAGGAGGAGACCCAGTACTTC.

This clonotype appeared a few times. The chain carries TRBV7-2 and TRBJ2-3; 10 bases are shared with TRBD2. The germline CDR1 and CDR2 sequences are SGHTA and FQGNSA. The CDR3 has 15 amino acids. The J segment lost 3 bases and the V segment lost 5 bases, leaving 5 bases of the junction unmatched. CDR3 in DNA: TGTGCCAGCAGCAATAGCGGGGGGAGGACAGATACGCAGTATTTT. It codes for CASSNSGGRTDTQYF. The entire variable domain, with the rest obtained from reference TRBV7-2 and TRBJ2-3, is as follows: GAGVSQSPSNKVTEKGKDVELRCDPISGHTALYWYRQSLGQGLEFLIYFQGNSAPDKSGLPSDRFSAERTGGSVSTLTIQRTQQEDSAVYLCASSNSGGRTDTQYFGPGTRLTVL.

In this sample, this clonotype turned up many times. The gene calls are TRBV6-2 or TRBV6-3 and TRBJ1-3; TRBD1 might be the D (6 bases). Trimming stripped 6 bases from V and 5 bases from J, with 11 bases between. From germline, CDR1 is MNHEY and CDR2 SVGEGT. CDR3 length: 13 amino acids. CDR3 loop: CASRSTGRNTIYF. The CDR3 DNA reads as TGTGCCAGCAGATCGACAGGACGAAACACCATATATTTT.

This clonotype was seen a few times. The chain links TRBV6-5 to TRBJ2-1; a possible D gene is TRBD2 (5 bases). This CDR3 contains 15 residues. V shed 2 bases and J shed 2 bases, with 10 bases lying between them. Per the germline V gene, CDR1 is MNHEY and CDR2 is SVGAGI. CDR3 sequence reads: CASSYTGNPYNEQFF. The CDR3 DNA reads TGTGCCAGCAGTTACACGGGGAATCCCTACAATGAGCAGTTCTTC.

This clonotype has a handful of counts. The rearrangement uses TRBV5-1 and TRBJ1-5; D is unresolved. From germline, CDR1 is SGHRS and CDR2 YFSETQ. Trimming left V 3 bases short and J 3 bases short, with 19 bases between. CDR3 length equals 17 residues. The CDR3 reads CASSSLPIDTLNQPQHF. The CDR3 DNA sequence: TGCGCCAGCAGCTCCCTTCCTATCGACACCCTCAATCAGCCCCAGCATTTT.

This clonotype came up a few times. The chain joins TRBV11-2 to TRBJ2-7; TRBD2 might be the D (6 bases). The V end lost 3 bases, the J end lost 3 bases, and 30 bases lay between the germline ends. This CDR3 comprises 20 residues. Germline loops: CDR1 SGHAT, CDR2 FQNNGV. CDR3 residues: CASSFRTALWRGGTNYEQYF. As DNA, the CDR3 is TGTGCCAGCAGCTTCCGAACCGCCCTCTGGCGGGGCGGGACCAACTACGAGCAGTACTTC.

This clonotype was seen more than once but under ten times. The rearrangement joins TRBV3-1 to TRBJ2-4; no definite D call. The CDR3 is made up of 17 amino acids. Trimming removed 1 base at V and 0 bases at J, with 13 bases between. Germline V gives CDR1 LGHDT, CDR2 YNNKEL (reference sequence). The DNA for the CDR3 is TGTGCCAGCAGCCAAGGAAGAAGGGCGGTAGCCAAAAACATTCAGTACTTC. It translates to CASSQGRRAVAKNIQYF. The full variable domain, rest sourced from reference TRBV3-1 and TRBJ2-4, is DTAVSQTPKYLVTQMGNDKSIKCEQNLGHDTMYWYKQDSKKFLKIMFSYNNKELIINETVPNRFSPKSPDKAHLNLHINSLELGDSAVYFCASSQGRRAVAKNIQYFGAGTRLSVL.

The CDR3 protein is CASSSGRMGETQYF. As DNA, the CDR3 is TGTGCCAGCAGCTCGGGACGGATGGGAGAGACCCAGTACTTC. The chain joins TRBV5-6 to TRBJ2-5, with D perhaps TRBD1 or TRBD2 (5 bases each). This CDR3 comprises 14 residues. The germline V and J ends were trimmed by 3 bases and 4 bases, with 13 bases remaining between them. Germline CDR1 and CDR2: SGHDT and YYEEEE. Looking up the rest from reference TRBV5-6 and TRBJ2-5 gives the full variable domain: DAGVTQSPTHLIKTRGQQVTLRCSPKSGHDTVSWYQQALGQGPQFIFQYYEEEERQRGNFPDRFSGHQFPNYSSELNVNALLLGDSALYLCASSSGRMGETQYFGPGTRLLVL.

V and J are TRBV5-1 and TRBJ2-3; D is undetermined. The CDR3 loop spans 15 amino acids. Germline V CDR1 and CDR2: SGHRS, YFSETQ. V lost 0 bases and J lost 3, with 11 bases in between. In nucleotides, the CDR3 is TGCGCCAGCAGCTTGGGTGGTGCGGAAACAGATACGCAGTATTTT. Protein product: CASSLGGAETDTQYF.

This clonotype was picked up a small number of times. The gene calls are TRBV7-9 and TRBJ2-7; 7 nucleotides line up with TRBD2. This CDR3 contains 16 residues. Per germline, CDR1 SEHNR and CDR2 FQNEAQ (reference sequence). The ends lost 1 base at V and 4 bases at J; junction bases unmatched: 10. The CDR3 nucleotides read TGTGCCAGCAGCTTAGTTCGCGGGAGTCTGTTTTACGAGCAGTACTTC. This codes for CASSLVRGSLFYEQYF. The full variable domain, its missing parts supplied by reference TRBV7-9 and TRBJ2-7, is DTGVSQNPRHKITKRGQNVTFRCDPISEHNRLYWYRQTLGQGPEFLTYFQNEAQLEKSRLLSDRFSAERPKGSFSTLEIQRTEQGDSAMYLCASSLVRGSLFYEQYFGPGTRLTVT.

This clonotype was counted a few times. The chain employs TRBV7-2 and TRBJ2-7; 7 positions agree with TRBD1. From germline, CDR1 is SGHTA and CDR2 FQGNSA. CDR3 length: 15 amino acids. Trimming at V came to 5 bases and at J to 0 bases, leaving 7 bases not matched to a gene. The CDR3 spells CASSPRDRNSYEQYF. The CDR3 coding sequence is TGTGCCAGCAGCCCCCGGGACAGAAACTCCTACGAGCAGTACTTC.

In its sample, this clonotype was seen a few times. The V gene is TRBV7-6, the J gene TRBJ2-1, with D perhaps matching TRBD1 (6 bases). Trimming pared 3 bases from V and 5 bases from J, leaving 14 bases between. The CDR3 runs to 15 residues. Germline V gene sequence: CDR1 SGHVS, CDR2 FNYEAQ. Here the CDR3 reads CASSFGQGSNNEQFF. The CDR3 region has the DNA TGTGCCAGCAGCTTCGGGCAGGGGTCCAACAATGAGCAGTTCTTC.